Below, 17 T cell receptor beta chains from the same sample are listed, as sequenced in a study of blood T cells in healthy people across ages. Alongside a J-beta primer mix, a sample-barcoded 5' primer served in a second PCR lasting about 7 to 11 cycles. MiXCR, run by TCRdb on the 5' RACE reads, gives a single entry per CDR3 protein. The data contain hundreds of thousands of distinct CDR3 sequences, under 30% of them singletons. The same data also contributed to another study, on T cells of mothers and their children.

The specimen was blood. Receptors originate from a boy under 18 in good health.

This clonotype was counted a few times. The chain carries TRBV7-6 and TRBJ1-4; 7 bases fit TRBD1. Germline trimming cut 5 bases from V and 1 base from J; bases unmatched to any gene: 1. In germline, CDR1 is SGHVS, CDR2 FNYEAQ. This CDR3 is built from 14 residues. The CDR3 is CASSRDRTNEKLFF. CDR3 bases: TGTGCCAGCAGCCGGGACAGAACTAATGAAAAACTGTTTTTT. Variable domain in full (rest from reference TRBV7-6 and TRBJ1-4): GAGVSQSPRYKVTKRGQDVALRCDPISGHVSLYWYRQALGQGPEFLTYFNYEAQQDKSGLPNDRFSAERPEGSISTLTIQRTEQRDSAMYRCASSRDRTNEKLFFGSGTQLSVL.

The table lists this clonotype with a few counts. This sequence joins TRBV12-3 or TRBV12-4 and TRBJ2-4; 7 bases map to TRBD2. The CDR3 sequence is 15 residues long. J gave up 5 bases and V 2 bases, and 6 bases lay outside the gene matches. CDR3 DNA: TGTGCCAGCAGTTTAATTGGTGCGGGAGAAAACATTCAGTACTTC. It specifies CASSLIGAGENIQYF.

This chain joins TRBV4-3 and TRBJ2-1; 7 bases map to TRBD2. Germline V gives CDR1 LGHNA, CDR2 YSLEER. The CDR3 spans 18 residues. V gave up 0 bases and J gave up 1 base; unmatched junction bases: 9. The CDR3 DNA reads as TGCGCCAGCAGCCAAGAAGTGGCGGGGGTGCTTTCCTACAATGAGCAGTTCTTC. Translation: CASSQEVAGVLSYNEQFF.

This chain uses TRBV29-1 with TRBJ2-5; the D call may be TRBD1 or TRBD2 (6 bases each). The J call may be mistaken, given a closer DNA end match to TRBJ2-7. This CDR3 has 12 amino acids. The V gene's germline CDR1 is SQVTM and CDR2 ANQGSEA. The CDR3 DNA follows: TGCAGCGCGCGGGACACTGCCTACGAGCAGTACTTC. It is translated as CSARDTAYEQYF.

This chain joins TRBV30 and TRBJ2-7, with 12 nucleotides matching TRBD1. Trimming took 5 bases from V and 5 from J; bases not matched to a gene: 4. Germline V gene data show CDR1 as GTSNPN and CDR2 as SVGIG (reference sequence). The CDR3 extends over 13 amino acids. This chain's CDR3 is CAWPGQGANEQYF. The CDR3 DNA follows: TGTGCCTGGCCGGGACAGGGGGCCAACGAGCAGTACTTC.

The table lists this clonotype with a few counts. CDR3 sequence: CASSLGDPYNEQFF. The CDR3 DNA sequence: TGTGCCAGCAGCTTGGGGGACCCCTACAATGAGCAGTTCTTC. The genes are TRBV5-6 and TRBJ2-1, with D possibly called TRBD1 or TRBD2 (5 bases each). Germline CDR1 is SGHDT and CDR2 is YYEEEE. Trimming removed 0 bases at V and 2 bases at J, with 6 bases between. CDR3 size: 14 residues.

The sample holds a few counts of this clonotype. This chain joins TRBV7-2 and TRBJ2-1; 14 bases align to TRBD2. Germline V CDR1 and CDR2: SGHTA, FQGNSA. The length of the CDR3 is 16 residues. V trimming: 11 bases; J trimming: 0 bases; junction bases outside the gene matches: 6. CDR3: CASRLAGGSSYNEQFF. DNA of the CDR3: TGTGCCTCACGACTAGCGGGAGGGTCCTCCTACAATGAGCAGTTCTTC.

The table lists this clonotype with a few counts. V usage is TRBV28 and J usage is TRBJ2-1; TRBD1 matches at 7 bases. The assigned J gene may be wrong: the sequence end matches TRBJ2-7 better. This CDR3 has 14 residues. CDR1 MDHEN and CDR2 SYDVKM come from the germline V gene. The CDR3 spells CASTWGRGSYEQYF. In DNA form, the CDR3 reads TGTGCCAGCACCTGGGGCAGGGGGTCGTACGAGCAGTACTTC.

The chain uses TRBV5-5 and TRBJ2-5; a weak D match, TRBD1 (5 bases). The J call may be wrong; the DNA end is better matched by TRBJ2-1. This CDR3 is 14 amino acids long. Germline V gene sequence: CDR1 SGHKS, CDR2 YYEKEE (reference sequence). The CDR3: CASGRVPKNNEQFF. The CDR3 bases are TGTGCCAGTGGCAGGGTCCCCAAAAACAATGAGCAGTTCTTC.

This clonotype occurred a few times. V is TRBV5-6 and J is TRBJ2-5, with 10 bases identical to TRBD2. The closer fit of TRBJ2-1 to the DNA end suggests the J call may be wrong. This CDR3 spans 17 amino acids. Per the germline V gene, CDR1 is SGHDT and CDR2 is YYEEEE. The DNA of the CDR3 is TGTGCCAGCAGCTTGATTGGGGCTAGCGGGAGATTCGGTGAGCAGTTCTTC. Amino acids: CASSLIGASGRFGEQFF.

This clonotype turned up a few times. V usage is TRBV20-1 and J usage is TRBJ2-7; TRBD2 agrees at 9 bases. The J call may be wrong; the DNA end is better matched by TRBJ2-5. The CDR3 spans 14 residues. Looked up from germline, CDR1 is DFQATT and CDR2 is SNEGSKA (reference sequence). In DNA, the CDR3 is TGCAGTGCTAGGGGCGGGAGGGCCGCGGAGACCCAGTACTTC. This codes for CSARGGRAAETQYF.

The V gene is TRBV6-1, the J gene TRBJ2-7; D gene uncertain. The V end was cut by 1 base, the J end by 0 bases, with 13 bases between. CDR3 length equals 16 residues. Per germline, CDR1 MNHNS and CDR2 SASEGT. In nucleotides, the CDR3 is TGTGCCAGCAGTGAAGGAGGCAGTTTAGCCTCCTACGAGCAGTACTTC. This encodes CASSEGGSLASYEQYF.

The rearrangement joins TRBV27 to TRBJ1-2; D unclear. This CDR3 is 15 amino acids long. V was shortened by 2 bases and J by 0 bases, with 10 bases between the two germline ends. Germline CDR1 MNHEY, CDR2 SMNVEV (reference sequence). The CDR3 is CASSLEGGTNYGYTF. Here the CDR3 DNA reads TGTGCCAGCAGTTTAGAGGGCGGGACTAACTATGGCTACACCTTC.

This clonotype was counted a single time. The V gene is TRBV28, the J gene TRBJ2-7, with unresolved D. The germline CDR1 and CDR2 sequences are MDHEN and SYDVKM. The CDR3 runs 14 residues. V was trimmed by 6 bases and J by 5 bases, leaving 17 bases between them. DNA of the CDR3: TGTGCCAGCAGCCCCCTTGAGACGGACCACGAGCAGTACTTC. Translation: CASSPLETDHEQYF.

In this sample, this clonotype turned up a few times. The CDR3 sequence: CASSLVVRGPDTEAFF. As DNA, the CDR3 is TGCGCCAGCAGCTTGGTTGTTCGGGGGCCGGACACTGAAGCTTTCTTT. The chain joins TRBV5-1 to TRBJ1-1; D is perhaps TRBD1 (6 bases). Germline V gives CDR1 SGHRS, CDR2 YFSETQ. V lost 0 bases, J lost 3 bases, and 15 bases lay in between. The CDR3 covers 16 residues.

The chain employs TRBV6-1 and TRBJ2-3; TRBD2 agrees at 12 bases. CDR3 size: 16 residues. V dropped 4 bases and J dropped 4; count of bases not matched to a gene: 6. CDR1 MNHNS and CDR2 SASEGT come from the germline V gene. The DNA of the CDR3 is TGTGCCAGCAGTGGAATACTAGCGGGAGGAGCAGATACGCAGTATTTT. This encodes CASSGILAGGADTQYF.

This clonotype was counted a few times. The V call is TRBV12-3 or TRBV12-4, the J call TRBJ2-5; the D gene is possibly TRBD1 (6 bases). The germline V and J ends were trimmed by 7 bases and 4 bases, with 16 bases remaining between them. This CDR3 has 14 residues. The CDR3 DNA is TGTGCCAGCACCTGGGGGCCGCCGGGAGAGACCCAGTACTTC. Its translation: CASTWGPPGETQYF.